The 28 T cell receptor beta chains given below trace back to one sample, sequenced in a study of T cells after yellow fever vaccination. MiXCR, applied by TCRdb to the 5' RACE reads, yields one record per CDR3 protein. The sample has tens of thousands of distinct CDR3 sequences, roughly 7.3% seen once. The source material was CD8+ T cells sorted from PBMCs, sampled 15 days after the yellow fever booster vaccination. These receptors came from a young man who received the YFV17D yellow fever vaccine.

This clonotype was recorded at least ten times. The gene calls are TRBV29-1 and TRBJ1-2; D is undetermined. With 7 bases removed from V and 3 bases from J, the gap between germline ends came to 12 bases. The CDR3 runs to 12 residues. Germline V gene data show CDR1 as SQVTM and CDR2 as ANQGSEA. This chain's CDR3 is CSAPRRHYGYTF. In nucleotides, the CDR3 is TGCAGCGCCCCTAGACGGCACTATGGCTACACCTTC.

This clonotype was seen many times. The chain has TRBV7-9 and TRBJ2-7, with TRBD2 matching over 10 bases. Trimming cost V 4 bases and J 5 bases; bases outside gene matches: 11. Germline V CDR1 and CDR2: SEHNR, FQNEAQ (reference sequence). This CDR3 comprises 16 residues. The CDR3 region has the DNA TGTGCCAGCAGCTCCCTAGCGGGAGTTAAATTCGACGAGCAGTACTTC. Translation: CASSSLAGVKFDEQYF.

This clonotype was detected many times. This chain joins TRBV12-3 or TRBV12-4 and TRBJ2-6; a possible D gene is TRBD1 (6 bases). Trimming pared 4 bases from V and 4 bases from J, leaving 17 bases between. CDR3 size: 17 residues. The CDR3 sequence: CASSSQGISGGANVLTF. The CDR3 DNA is TGTGCCAGCAGTTCCCAGGGGATCTCCGGAGGGGCCAACGTCCTGACTTTC.

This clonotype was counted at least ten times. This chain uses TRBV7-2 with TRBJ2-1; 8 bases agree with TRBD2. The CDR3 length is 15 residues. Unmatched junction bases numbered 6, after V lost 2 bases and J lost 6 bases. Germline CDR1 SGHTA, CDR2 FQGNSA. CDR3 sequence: CASSLPGGPSNEQFF. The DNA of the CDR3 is TGTGCCAGCAGCTTACCGGGAGGGCCGAGCAATGAGCAGTTCTTC.

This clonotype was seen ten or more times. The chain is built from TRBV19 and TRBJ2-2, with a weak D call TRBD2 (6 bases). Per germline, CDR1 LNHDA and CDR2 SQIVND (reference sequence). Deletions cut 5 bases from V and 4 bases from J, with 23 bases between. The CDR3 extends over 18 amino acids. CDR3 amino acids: CASSPRPLDGGTTGELFF. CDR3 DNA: TGTGCCAGTAGTCCACGACCCTTGGACGGAGGGACCACCGGGGAGCTGTTTTTT.

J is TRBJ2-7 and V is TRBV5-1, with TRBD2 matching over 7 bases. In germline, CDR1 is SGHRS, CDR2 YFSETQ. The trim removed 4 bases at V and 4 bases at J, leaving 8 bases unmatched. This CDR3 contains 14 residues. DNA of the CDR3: TGCGCCAGCAGCCCTCTGGGGGGGGGGTACGAGCAGTACTTC. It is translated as CASSPLGGGYEQYF.

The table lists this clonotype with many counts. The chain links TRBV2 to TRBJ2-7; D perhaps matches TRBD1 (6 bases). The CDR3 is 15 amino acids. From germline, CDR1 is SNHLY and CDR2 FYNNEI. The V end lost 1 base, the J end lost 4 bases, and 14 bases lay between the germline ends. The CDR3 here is CASSEEQGEGYEQYF. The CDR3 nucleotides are TGTGCCAGCAGTGAAGAACAGGGTGAGGGTTACGAGCAGTACTTC.

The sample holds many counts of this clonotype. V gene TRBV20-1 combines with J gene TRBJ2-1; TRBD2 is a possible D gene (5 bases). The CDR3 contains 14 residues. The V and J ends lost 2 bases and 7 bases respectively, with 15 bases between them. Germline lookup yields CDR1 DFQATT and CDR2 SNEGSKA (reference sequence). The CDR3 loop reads CSARTGIGSNEQFF. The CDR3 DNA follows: TGCAGTGCTAGAACGGGAATAGGGTCGAATGAGCAGTTCTTC.

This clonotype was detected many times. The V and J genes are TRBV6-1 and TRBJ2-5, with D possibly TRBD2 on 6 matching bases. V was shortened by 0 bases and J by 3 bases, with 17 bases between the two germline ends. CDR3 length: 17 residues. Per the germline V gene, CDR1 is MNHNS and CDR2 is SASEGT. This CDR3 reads CASSEARLARREETQYF. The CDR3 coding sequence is TGTGCCAGCAGTGAAGCGAGGCTAGCGCGTAGGGAAGAGACCCAGTACTTC.

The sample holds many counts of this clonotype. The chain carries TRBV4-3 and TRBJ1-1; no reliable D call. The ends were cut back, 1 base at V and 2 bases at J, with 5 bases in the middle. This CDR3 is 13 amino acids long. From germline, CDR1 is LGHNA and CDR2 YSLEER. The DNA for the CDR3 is TGCGCCAGCAGCCAAGGGCCCAACACTGAAGCTTTCTTT. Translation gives CASSQGPNTEAFF.

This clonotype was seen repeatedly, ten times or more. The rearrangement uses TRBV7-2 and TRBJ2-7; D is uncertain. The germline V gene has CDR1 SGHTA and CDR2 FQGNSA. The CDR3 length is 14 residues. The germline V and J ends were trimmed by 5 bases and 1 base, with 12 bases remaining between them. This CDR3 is CASSLGSGSYEQYF. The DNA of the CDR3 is TGTGCCAGCAGCCTAGGGTCTGGGTCCTACGAGCAGTACTTC. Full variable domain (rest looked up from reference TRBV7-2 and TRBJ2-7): GAGVSQSPSNKVTEKGKDVELRCDPISGHTALYWYRQSLGQGLEFLIYFQGNSAPDKSGLPSDRFSAERTGGSVSTLTIQRTQQEDSAVYLCASSLGSGSYEQYFGPGTRLTVT.

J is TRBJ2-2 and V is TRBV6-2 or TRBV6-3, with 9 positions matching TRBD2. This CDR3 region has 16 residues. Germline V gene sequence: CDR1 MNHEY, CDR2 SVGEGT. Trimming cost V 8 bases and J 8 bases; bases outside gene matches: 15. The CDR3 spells CASDAPGTSPRGELFF. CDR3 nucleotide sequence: TGTGCCAGCGATGCTCCCGGGACTAGCCCTAGGGGGGAGCTGTTTTTT.

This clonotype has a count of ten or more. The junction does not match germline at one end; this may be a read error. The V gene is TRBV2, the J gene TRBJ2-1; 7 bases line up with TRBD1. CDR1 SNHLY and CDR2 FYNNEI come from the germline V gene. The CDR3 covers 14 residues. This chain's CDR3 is CALKATGSRGEQFF. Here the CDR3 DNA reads TGCGCCCTCAAGGCGACAGGGTCGAGGGGTGAGCAGTTCTTC.

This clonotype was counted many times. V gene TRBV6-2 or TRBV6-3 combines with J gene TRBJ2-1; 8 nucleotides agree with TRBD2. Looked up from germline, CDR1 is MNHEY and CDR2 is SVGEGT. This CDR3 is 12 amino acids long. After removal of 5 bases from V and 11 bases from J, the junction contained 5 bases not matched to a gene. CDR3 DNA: TGTGCCAGCAGTCATATAGCGGGACAGCAGTTCTTC. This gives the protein CASSHIAGQQFF.

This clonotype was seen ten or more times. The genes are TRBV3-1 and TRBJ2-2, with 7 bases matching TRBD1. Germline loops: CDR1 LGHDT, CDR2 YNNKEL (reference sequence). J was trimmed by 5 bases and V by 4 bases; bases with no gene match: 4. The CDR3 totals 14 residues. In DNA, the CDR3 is TGTGCCAGCAGCCTTACGACAGGGACCGGGGAGCTGTTTTTT. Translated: CASSLTTGTGELFF.

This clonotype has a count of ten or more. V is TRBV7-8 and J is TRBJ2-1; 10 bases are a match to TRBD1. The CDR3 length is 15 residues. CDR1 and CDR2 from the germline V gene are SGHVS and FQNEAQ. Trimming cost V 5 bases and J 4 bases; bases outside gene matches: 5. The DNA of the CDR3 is TGTGCCAGCAGCCTAGGACAGGGGGGGTACAATGAGCAGTTCTTC. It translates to CASSLGQGGYNEQFF.

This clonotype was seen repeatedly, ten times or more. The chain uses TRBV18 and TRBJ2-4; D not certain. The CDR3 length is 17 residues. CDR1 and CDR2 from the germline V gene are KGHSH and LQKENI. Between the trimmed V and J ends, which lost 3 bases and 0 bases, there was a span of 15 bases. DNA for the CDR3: TGTGCCAGCTCACCGTTGAACCCCATTCTAGCCAAAAACATTCAGTACTTC. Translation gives CASSPLNPILAKNIQYF.

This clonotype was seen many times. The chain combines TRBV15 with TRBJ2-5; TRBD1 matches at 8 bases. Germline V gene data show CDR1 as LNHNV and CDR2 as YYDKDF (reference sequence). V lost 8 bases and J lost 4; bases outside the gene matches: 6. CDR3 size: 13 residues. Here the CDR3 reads CATQGAGGETQYF. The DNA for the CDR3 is TGTGCCACCCAGGGGGCAGGGGGAGAGACCCAGTACTTC.

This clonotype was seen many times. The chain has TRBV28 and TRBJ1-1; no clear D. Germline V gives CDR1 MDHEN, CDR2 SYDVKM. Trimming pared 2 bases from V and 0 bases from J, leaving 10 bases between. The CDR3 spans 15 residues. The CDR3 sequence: CASSLGSGLNTEAFF. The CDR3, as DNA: TGTGCCAGCAGTTTAGGGTCGGGGTTGAACACTGAAGCTTTCTTT.

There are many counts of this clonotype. This chain's CDR3 is CASSLAGSYTF. The CDR3 DNA is TGTGCCAGCAGCTTAGCGGGGAGCTACACCTTC. V is TRBV7-8 and J is TRBJ1-2; D call uncertain. The CDR3 is 11 residues long. V dropped 0 bases and J dropped 9 bases, with 5 bases sitting between them. Germline-derived CDR1 and CDR2 are SGHVS and FQNEAQ.

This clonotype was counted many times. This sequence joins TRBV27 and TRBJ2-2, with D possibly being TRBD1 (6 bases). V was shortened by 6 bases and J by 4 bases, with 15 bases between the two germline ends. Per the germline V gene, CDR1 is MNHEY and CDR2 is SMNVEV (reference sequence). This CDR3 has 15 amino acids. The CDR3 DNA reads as TGTGCCAGCAGCCTTACAGGGATCGGCACCGGGGAGCTGTTTTTT. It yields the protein CASSLTGIGTGELFF.

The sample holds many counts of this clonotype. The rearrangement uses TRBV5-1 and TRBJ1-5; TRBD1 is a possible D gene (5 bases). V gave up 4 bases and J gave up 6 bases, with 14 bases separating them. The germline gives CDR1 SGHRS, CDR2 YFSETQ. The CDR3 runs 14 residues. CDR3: CASSPSWGSQPQHF. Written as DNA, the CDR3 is TGCGCCAGCAGCCCTTCCTGGGGGAGTCAGCCCCAGCATTTT.

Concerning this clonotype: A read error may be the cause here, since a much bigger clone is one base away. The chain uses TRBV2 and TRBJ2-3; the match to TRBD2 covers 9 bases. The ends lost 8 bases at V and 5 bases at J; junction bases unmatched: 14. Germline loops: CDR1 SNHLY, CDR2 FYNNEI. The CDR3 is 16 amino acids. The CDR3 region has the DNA TGTGCCAGCGGGACCGCCGGGACTAGCTATGGAGATACGCAGTATTTT. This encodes CASGTAGTSYGDTQYF.

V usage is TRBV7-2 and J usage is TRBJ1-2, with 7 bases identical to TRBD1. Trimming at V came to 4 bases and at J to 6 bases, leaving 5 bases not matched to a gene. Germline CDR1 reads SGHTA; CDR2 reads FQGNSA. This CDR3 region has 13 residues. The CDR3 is CASSYYGTDGYTF. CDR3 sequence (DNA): TGTGCCAGCAGCTACTATGGGACAGATGGCTACACCTTC.

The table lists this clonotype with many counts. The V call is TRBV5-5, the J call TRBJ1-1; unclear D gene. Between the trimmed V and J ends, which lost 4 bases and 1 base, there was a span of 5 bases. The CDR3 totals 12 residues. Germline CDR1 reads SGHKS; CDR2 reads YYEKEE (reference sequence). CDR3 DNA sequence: TGTGCCAGCAGCCAGAGGAACACTGAAGCTTTCTTT. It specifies CASSQRNTEAFF.

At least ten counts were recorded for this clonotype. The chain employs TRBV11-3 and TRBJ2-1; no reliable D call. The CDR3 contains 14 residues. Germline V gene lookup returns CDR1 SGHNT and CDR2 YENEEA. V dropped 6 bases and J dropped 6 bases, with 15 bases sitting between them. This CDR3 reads CASRPPRARNEQFF. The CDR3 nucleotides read TGTGCCAGCAGACCTCCTAGGGCTCGCAATGAGCAGTTCTTC.

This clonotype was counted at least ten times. The CDR3 DNA reads as TGTGCCAGCAGCTTAACTTCGGATGACGTGGGTACTAGCGGCCCCTACAATGAGCAGTTCTTC. Translating gives CASSLTSDDVGTSGPYNEQFF. The chain links TRBV7-3 to TRBJ2-1; TRBD2 agrees at 8 bases. The CDR3 length is 21 residues. V gave up 0 bases and J gave up 2 bases; unmatched junction bases: 18. Germline CDR1 SGHTA, CDR2 FQGTGA.

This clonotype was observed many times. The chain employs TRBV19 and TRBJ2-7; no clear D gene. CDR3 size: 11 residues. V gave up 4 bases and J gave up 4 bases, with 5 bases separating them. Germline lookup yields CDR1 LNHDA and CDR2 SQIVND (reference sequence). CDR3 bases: TGTGCCAGTAGTACCCCGTACGAGCAGTACTTC. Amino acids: CASSTPYEQYF.